Shown below are 6 T cell receptor beta chains from a single sample sequenced in a study of PD-L1 blockade in urothelial cancer. Regarding time point: pretreatment peripheral blood. Profiling relied on immunoSEQ multiplex PCR, and the TCRdb table lists in-frame clones only, not all of them. The repertoire holds about 130,000 clones, with roughly 83% as singletons. Sequenced here: PBMCs, sampled around atezolizumab (anti-PD-L1) treatment. These receptors originate from a man aged 50 or older with urothelial cancer.

The CDR3 sequence is CASSRTGITEAFF. Here the CDR3 DNA reads TGTGCCAGCAGTCGGACAGGGATCACTGAAGCTTTCTTT. The chain carries TRBV7-9 and TRBJ1-1; 8 bases are shared with TRBD1. In germline, CDR1 is SEHNR, CDR2 FQNEAQ (reference sequence). V dropped 6 bases and J dropped 4; count of bases not matched to a gene: 4. This CDR3 contains 13 residues.

The chain's CDR3 is CASKQGRDQPQHF. DNA for the CDR3: TGTGCCAGTAAACAGGGGAGAGATCAGCCCCAGCATTTT. This chain links TRBV19 with TRBJ1-5; TRBD1 agrees at 7 bases. Germline CDR1 is LNHDA and CDR2 is SQIVND (reference sequence). V lost 7 bases to trimming and J lost 5 bases; unmatched junction nucleotides: 5. The CDR3 length is 13 residues. The whole variable domain, filled in from reference TRBV19 and TRBJ1-5, reads DGGITQSPKYLFRKEGQNVTLSCEQNLNHDAMYWYRQDPGQGLRLIYYSQIVNDFQKGDIAEGYSVSREKKESFPLTVTSAQKNPTAFYLCASKQGRDQPQHFGDGTRLSIL.

The gene calls are TRBV28 and TRBJ2-3, with 10 bases matching TRBD2. Germline CDR1 and CDR2: MDHEN and SYDVKM. This CDR3 is built from 16 residues. V shed 5 bases and J 4 bases; nucleotides not matched to a gene: 9. The CDR3 reads CASSKPGLARADTQYF. The CDR3 nucleotides are TGTGCCAGCAGTAAACCGGGACTAGCGCGCGCAGATACGCAGTATTTT.

This rearrangement joins TRBV11-2 to TRBJ2-5; TRBD2 aligns across 13 bases. The trim removed 2 bases at V and 5 bases at J, leaving 5 bases unmatched. The V gene's germline CDR1 is SGHAT and CDR2 FQNNGV. This CDR3 spans 16 amino acids. CDR3 nucleotide sequence: TGTGCCAGCAGCTTAACTAGCGGGAGGGCTTATGAGACCCAGTACTTC. It codes for CASSLTSGRAYETQYF. The variable domain in full, completed from reference TRBV11-2 and TRBJ2-5, reads EAGVAQSPRYKIIEKRQSVAFWCNPISGHATLYWYQQILGQGPKLLIQFQNNGVVDDSQLPKDRFSAERLKGVDSTLKIQPAKLEDSAVYLCASSLTSGRAYETQYFGPGTRLLVL.

This clone was observed a few times. The chain couples TRBV18 to TRBJ2-7, with 8 bases identical to TRBD1. There are 13 residues in the CDR3. The V and J ends lost 5 bases and 3 bases, in that order; junction bases with no gene match: 3. CDR1 is KGHSH and CDR2 is LQKENI in the germline V gene. The CDR3: CASSYGTGYEQYF. DNA for the CDR3: TGTGCCAGCTCATATGGGACAGGCTACGAGCAGTACTTC.

The V and J genes are TRBV7-8 and TRBJ1-3, with 8 bases lining up with TRBD1. From germline, CDR1 is SGHVS and CDR2 FQNEAQ. V was clipped by 3 bases and J by 7 bases; unmatched bases: 5. The length of the CDR3 is 14 residues. In nucleotides, the CDR3 is TGTGCCAGCAGCTTTCACAGGGACAGGAACACCATATATTTT. Its translation: CASSFHRDRNTIYF. Full variable domain (missing parts from reference TRBV7-8 and TRBJ1-3): GAGVSQSPRYKVAKRGQDVALRCDPISGHVSLFWYQQALGQGPEFLTYFQNEAQLDKSGLPSDRFFAERPEGSVSTLKIQRTQQEDSAVYLCASSFHRDRNTIYFGEGSWLTVV.